The 32 T cell receptor beta chains listed next were all sequenced from one sample in a study of T cells in Graves' hyperthyroidism and ophthalmopathy. RNA transcripts gave rise to amplified TCR beta CDR3 regions. The HTBI primer set drove a first-round RT-PCR of the TCR CDR3. TCRdb reprocessed the multiplex PCR reads via MiXCR and lists one record per CDR3 protein. The repertoire consists of 310,000 or so distinct CDR3 sequences, with approximately 17% occurring once and the leading ten covering roughly 50%. Source material: blood. The receptor set was obtained from a woman aged 60-75 years with Graves' ophthalmopathy.

The chain has TRBV19 and TRBJ1-6; tentative D call: TRBD1 (6 bases). This CDR3 has 12 residues. The germline V and J ends were trimmed by 7 bases and 12 bases, with 13 bases remaining between them. The germline V gene encodes CDR1 LNHDA and CDR2 SQIVND (reference sequence). CDR3 sequence reads: CASKDSVGPLHF. DNA of the CDR3: TGTGCCAGTAAGGACAGCGTAGGACCCCTCCACTTT.

This clonotype was observed at least ten times. This sequence joins TRBV11-2 and TRBJ2-7; D uncertain. Between the trimmed V and J ends, which lost 3 bases and 3 bases, there was a span of 6 bases. CDR1 SGHAT and CDR2 FQNNGV come from the germline V gene. The CDR3 runs 12 residues. The CDR3 bases are TGTGCCAGCAGCTTTCTCAGCTACGAGCAGTACTTC. Protein sequence: CASSFLSYEQYF. Using reference TRBV11-2 and TRBJ2-7 for the parts outside the CDR3, the full variable domain is EAGVAQSPRYKIIEKRQSVAFWCNPISGHATLYWYQQILGQGPKLLIQFQNNGVVDDSQLPKDRFSAERLKGVDSTLKIQPAKLEDSAVYLCASSFLSYEQYFGPGTRLTVT.

A few counts support this clonotype. V gene TRBV5-1 combines with J gene TRBJ2-2; D uncertain. This CDR3 has 15 residues. The V gene lost 2 bases and the J gene lost 2 bases, with 10 bases spanning the gap. Germline lookup yields CDR1 SGHRS and CDR2 YFSETQ. The CDR3 bases are TGCGCCAGCAGCTTCTTTGATAGCAACACCGGGGAGCTGTTTTTT. Residues: CASSFFDSNTGELFF.

This clonotype was observed at least ten times. The chain joins TRBV12-3 or TRBV12-4 to TRBJ1-1, with 8 bases aligning to TRBD1. The CDR3 runs 14 residues. The V and J ends lost 7 bases and 5 bases, in that order; junction bases with no gene match: 9. The DNA of the CDR3 is TGTGCCAGCAAGACCAGGGGGCCTCGGACTGAAGCTTTCTTT. This translates into CASKTRGPRTEAFF.

This clonotype was counted many times. V gene TRBV2 combines with J gene TRBJ2-5; 9 bases line up with TRBD1. This CDR3 has 15 amino acids. Germline CDR1 and CDR2: SNHLY and FYNNEI. V lost 0 bases and J lost 13; bases outside the gene matches: 12. CDR3 residues: CASSEAPGTGPPRYF. Written as DNA, the CDR3 is TGTGCCAGCAGTGAAGCCCCCGGGACAGGGCCCCCGAGGTACTTC.

This clonotype was seen a few times. The chain has TRBV4-1 and TRBJ2-3, with TRBD2 as a possible D gene (6 bases). The germline V and J ends were trimmed by 0 bases and 2 bases, with 12 bases remaining between them. The germline V gene encodes CDR1 MGHRA and CDR2 YSYEKL. This CDR3 comprises 16 residues. CDR3 in DNA: TGCGCCAGCAGCCAAGATGCGGCGGGATTCACAGATACGCAGTATTTT. It specifies CASSQDAAGFTDTQYF.

This clonotype was counted at least ten times. This sequence joins TRBV27 and TRBJ1-4; tentatively, D is TRBD1 (6 bases). The ends were cut back, 2 bases at V and 7 bases at J, with 11 bases in the middle. CDR3 length: 14 amino acids. In germline, CDR1 is MNHEY, CDR2 SMNVEV (reference sequence). In DNA, the CDR3 is TGTGCCAGCAGTTTAGCTGGGGGCGCTGAAAAACTGTTTTTT. Translated: CASSLAGGAEKLFF.

About this clonotype itself: A much larger clone lies a single base off, so this may be a read error. The chain links TRBV7-7 to TRBJ2-2; D remains ambiguous. The CDR3 loop spans 18 amino acids. CDR1 is SSHAT and CDR2 is FNYEAQ in the germline V gene (reference sequence). The CDR3 protein is CASSLVPLLGTNTGELFF. CDR3 DNA sequence: TGTGCTAGCAGCTTAGTACCCCTCTTGGGCACCAACACCGGGGAGCTGTTTTTT.

The chain has TRBV6-5 and TRBJ1-2; D possibly corresponds to TRBD1 (6 bases). Germline V gives CDR1 MNHEY, CDR2 SVGAGI. The CDR3 is made up of 13 amino acids. Trimming left V 4 bases short and J 3 bases short, with 9 bases between. CDR3 protein: CASSFDRHYGYTF. The CDR3 bases are TGTGCCAGCAGTTTCGACAGGCACTATGGCTACACCTTC.

The V and J genes are TRBV12-3 or TRBV12-4 and TRBJ2-1; a possible D gene is TRBD2 (5 bases). CDR3 size: 12 residues. V lost 3 bases and J lost 7, with 7 bases in between. The DNA of the CDR3 is TGTGCCAGCAGTTTGGACTTTAATGAGCAGTTCTTC. This sequence encodes CASSLDFNEQFF.

The rearrangement joins TRBV30 to TRBJ2-7; TRBD1 aligns across 10 bases. CDR3 length: 13 amino acids. Trimming removed 0 bases from V and 4 bases from J; junction bases left unmatched: 0. Germline V lookup: CDR1 GTSNPN, CDR2 SVGIG (reference sequence). CDR3 sequence reads: CAWSVDRGYEQYF. In DNA form, the CDR3 reads TGTGCCTGGAGTGTGGACAGGGGGTACGAGCAGTACTTC.

The sample holds a few counts of this clonotype. The CDR3 DNA reads as TGTGCCAGCAGCTTGGCCCCCCCTGCGGCTACGCAGTATTTT. Translation gives CASSLAPPAATQYF. The V gene is TRBV5-8, the J gene TRBJ2-3; D ambiguous. Trimming took off 0 bases at V and 8 bases at J, with 13 bases between the two ends. This CDR3 has 14 amino acids. The V gene's germline CDR1 is SGHTS and CDR2 YDEGEE.

This chain connects TRBV5-4 to TRBJ1-1; 10 bases fit TRBD1. The CDR3 sequence is 14 residues long. Germline V gene lookup returns CDR1 SGHNT and CDR2 YYREEE (reference sequence). Trimming at V came to 6 bases and at J to 5 bases, leaving 7 bases not matched to a gene. The CDR3 nucleotides are TGTGCCAGCAACGCTGGGACAGGGGAGACTGAAGCTTTCTTT. Encoded protein: CASNAGTGETEAFF.

This clonotype was picked up many times. V gene TRBV11-2 combines with J gene TRBJ2-7; a possible D gene is TRBD2 (5 bases). V lost 1 base and J lost 1, with 8 bases in between. This CDR3 region has 14 residues. CDR1 and CDR2 (germline): SGHAT, FQNNGV. CDR3 sequence: CASSLGRTSYEQYF. The CDR3 region has the DNA TGTGCCAGCAGCTTAGGCAGGACTTCCTACGAGCAGTACTTC. The variable domain in full, with the rest retrieved from reference TRBV11-2 and TRBJ2-7, is EAGVAQSPRYKIIEKRQSVAFWCNPISGHATLYWYQQILGQGPKLLIQFQNNGVVDDSQLPKDRFSAERLKGVDSTLKIQPAKLEDSAVYLCASSLGRTSYEQYFGPGTRLTVT.

Ten or more counts support this clonotype. The chain couples TRBV20-1 to TRBJ1-1; D ambiguous. The CDR3 runs 17 residues. Germline V gene data show CDR1 as DFQATT and CDR2 as SNEGSKA (reference sequence). V shed 6 bases and J shed 1 base, with 24 bases lying between them. In DNA, the CDR3 is TGCAGTGCCTCAGCATCCGGTAAGGGTTTGAGGAACACTGAAGCTTTCTTT. It codes for CSASASGKGLRNTEAFF.

This clonotype appeared many times. The chain links TRBV7-2 to TRBJ2-2; the match to TRBD2 covers 9 bases. This CDR3 is 15 amino acids long. Germline V gives CDR1 SGHTA, CDR2 FQGNSA. V lost 7 bases and J lost 5; bases outside the gene matches: 8. CDR3 loop: CASNPSAGGTGELFF. CDR3 nucleotides: TGTGCCAGCAACCCATCCGCGGGAGGGACCGGGGAGCTGTTTTTT.

In regard to this clonotype: A much larger clone sits a single nucleotide away, making a read error possible. This chain's CDR3 is CASSWVETQYF. The CDR3 DNA sequence: TGTGCCAGCAGTTGGGTGGAGACCCAGTACTTC. The genes are TRBV6-2 or TRBV6-3 and TRBJ2-5, with D unclear. Germline values: CDR1 MNHEY, CDR2 SVGEGT. This CDR3 comprises 11 residues. Trimming stripped 4 bases from V and 5 bases from J, with 5 bases between.

The genes are TRBV20-1 and TRBJ2-1; the match to TRBD1 covers 7 bases. The CDR3 spans 19 residues. V trimming: 0 bases; J trimming: 0 bases; junction bases outside the gene matches: 14. In germline, CDR1 is DFQATT, CDR2 SNEGSKA (reference sequence). The CDR3 nucleotides read TGCAGTGCTAGAGATCGGGACAGAATCAGGGGTGCCTCCTACAATGAGCAGTTCTTC. Amino acids: CSARDRDRIRGASYNEQFF.

CDR3 sequence (DNA): TGTGCCAGCAGCTTAGCCCCGGGACAGGGATGGTATGGCTACACCTTC. Its protein is CASSLAPGQGWYGYTF. The rearrangement uses TRBV7-9 and TRBJ1-2, with 9 positions matching TRBD1. The length of the CDR3 is 16 residues. The V gene end was trimmed by 0 bases and the J gene end by 5 bases; junction bases not matched to a gene: 7. The germline V gene has CDR1 SEHNR and CDR2 FQNEAQ (reference sequence).

This clonotype was seen repeatedly, ten times or more. This chain connects TRBV10-3 to TRBJ1-1; D is undetermined. V dropped 0 bases and J dropped 7 bases, with 6 bases sitting between them. The germline CDR1 and CDR2 sequences are ENHRY and SYGVKD. The CDR3 spans 12 residues. The CDR3 region is CAISESTGEAFF. The CDR3 region has the DNA TGTGCCATCAGTGAGTCAACGGGTGAAGCTTTCTTT.

The table lists this clonotype with many counts. The chain joins TRBV28 to TRBJ1-6; 10 bases fit TRBD1. V was clipped by 6 bases and J by 14 bases; unmatched bases: 10. Germline CDR1 reads MDHEN; CDR2 reads SYDVKM. The CDR3 totals 14 residues. CDR3 sequence: CASSRQGAIGTLHF. CDR3 nucleotide sequence: TGTGCCAGCAGCCGACAGGGGGCAATTGGGACCCTCCACTTT.

This clonotype was recorded many times. The chain combines TRBV3-1 with TRBJ1-3; no clear D. In germline, CDR1 is LGHDT, CDR2 YNNKEL (reference sequence). This CDR3 has 14 residues. Trimming stripped 0 bases from V and 8 bases from J, with 11 bases between. This CDR3 reads CASSQEGFVDTIYF. In DNA form, the CDR3 reads TGTGCCAGCAGCCAAGAGGGGTTTGTGGACACCATATATTTT.

Worth noting for this clonotype: Possible read error: a much larger clone is one base away. This chain connects TRBV6-9 to TRBJ2-2, with D maybe TRBD2 (5 bases). The CDR3 spans 14 residues. Germline loops: CDR1 MNHGY, CDR2 SVAAGI. CDR3 nucleotide sequence: TGTGCCAGCAGTTACCGATCGAACACCGGGGAGATGTTTTTT. Translation gives CASSYRSNTGEMFF.

This clonotype has ten or more counts. V usage is TRBV20-1 and J usage is TRBJ2-3; TRBD1 matches 7 bases. Germline lookup yields CDR1 DFQATT and CDR2 SNEGSKA (reference sequence). With 6 bases clipped from V and 3 bases from J, the junction kept 3 bases outside the gene matches. The CDR3 length is 12 residues. CDR3 nucleotide sequence: TGCAGTGCATCCAGGGGGACAGATACGCAGTATTTT. Translation gives CSASRGTDTQYF.

This clonotype was recorded at least ten times. The chain joins TRBV7-9 to TRBJ2-1; D is possibly TRBD1 or TRBD2 (5 bases each). This CDR3 spans 15 amino acids. Germline CDR1 reads SEHNR; CDR2 reads FQNEAQ (reference sequence). V gave up 4 bases and J gave up 0 bases, with 10 bases separating them. This CDR3 reads CASSWDRISYNEQFF. As DNA, the CDR3 is TGTGCCAGCAGCTGGGACCGAATCTCCTACAATGAGCAGTTCTTC.

V and J are TRBV2 and TRBJ2-5, with TRBD2 matching 12 bases. V shed 1 base and J 5 bases; nucleotides not matched to a gene: 5. This CDR3 is 16 amino acids long. Germline CDR1 reads SNHLY; CDR2 reads FYNNEI. The CDR3 nucleotides are TGTGCCAGCAGTGAAGAAGGACTAGCGGGACCCGAGACCCAGTACTTC. It codes for CASSEEGLAGPETQYF. The full variable domain, completed using reference TRBV2 and TRBJ2-5, is EPEVTQTPSHQVTQMGQEVILRCVPISNHLYFYWYRQILGQKVEFLVSFYNNEISEKSEIFDDQFSVERPDGSNFTLKIRSTKLEDSAMYFCASSEEGLAGPETQYFGPGTRLLVL.

This clonotype was recorded many times. This chain joins TRBV27 and TRBJ1-5; the D gene is possibly TRBD1 (6 bases). Germline V gene data show CDR1 as MNHEY and CDR2 as SMNVEV (reference sequence). With 2 bases removed from V and 4 bases from J, the gap between germline ends came to 12 bases. The CDR3 is 15 amino acids. The CDR3 coding sequence is TGTGCCAGCAGTTTAGGGGGCCTCAGGAATCAGCCCCAGCATTTT. Encoded protein: CASSLGGLRNQPQHF.

This clonotype was picked up many times. The CDR3 DNA follows: TGTGCCAGCAGCTTAGAGGCACAGCCCCAGCATTTT. It codes for CASSLEAQPQHF. The chain has TRBV7-9 and TRBJ1-5; unclear D gene. V was cut by 1 base and J by 7 bases, with 5 bases left in between. This CDR3 spans 12 amino acids. CDR1 is SEHNR, CDR2 FQNEAQ, per germline (reference sequence).

V and J are TRBV14 and TRBJ2-1; 9 nucleotides agree with TRBD1. Germline V gives CDR1 SGHDN, CDR2 FVKESK. Germline trimming cut 4 bases from V and 2 bases from J; bases unmatched to any gene: 6. The CDR3 runs to 16 residues. CDR3 loop: CASSPHGDRAYNEQFF. CDR3 in DNA: TGTGCCAGCAGCCCCCACGGGGACAGGGCCTACAATGAGCAGTTCTTC.

In its sample, this clonotype was seen many times. This chain connects TRBV6-5 to TRBJ2-7, with D perhaps given as TRBD1 or TRBD2 (5 bases each). This CDR3 has 17 residues. Trimming removed 1 base from V and 0 bases from J, with 16 bases in between. Germline V gene sequence: CDR1 MNHEY, CDR2 SVGAGI. CDR3 in DNA: TGTGCCAGCAGTTACTTCCCCGGGACCGTATACTCCTACGAGCAGTACTTC. Translated: CASSYFPGTVYSYEQYF.

The chain recombines TRBV9 with TRBJ2-1; TRBD2 might be the D (5 bases). The CDR3 has 15 amino acids. V dropped 4 bases and J dropped 7 bases, with 18 bases sitting between them. CDR1 is SGDLS, CDR2 YYNGEE, per germline. The CDR3: CASSQSPTTKNEQFF. The CDR3 coding sequence is TGTGCCAGCAGCCAGTCCCCGACTACCAAGAATGAGCAGTTCTTC. Using reference TRBV9 and TRBJ2-1 for the parts outside the CDR3, the full variable domain is DSGVTQTPKHLITATGQRVTLRCSPRSGDLSVYWYQQSLDQGLQFLIQYYNGEERAKGNILERFSAQQFPDLHSELNLSSLELGDSALYFCASSQSPTTKNEQFFGPGTRLTVL.

This clonotype appeared once. The chain uses TRBV7-2 and TRBJ1-5; TRBD1 matches at 9 bases. Trimming cost V 5 bases and J 2 bases; bases outside gene matches: 10. This CDR3 has 17 residues. Germline lookup yields CDR1 SGHTA and CDR2 FQGNSA. This CDR3 reads CASSPGSRTGGNQPQHF. The CDR3 nucleotides are TGTGCCAGCAGCCCGGGCAGTAGGACAGGGGGCAATCAGCCCCAGCATTTT.